These 8 T cell receptor beta chains came from one sample sequenced in a study of T cell repertoires in cytomegalovirus infection. One entry per CDR3 protein results from TCRdb running MiXCR on the reads. Found here are some 320,000 distinct CDR3 sequences, 8% to 9.5% of them singletons; the top ten hold about 4.5%. The specimen was PBMCs. The receptors shown here come from a human donor in good health (CMV status not recorded). Some clones in this sample may be carry-over from other donors' samples.

The rearrangement joins TRBV12-3 or TRBV12-4 to TRBJ1-5; 9 positions agree with TRBD1. Germline trimming cut 6 bases from V and 3 bases from J; bases unmatched to any gene: 6. The CDR3 contains 15 residues. CDR3 sequence (DNA): TGTGCCAGCAGGGCCGGGACAGGGCCCAATCAGCCCCAGCATTTT. Translation: CASRAGTGPNQPQHF.

The chain joins TRBV29-1 to TRBJ2-3; the D gene is possibly TRBD1 (5 bases). The germline V gene encodes CDR1 SQVTM and CDR2 ANQGSEA. Trimming took 7 bases from V and 1 from J, leaving 18 bases between them. This CDR3 contains 15 residues. This CDR3 reads CSAPPPGMGTDTQYF. CDR3 coding DNA: TGCAGCGCCCCCCCCCCAGGGATGGGCACAGATACGCAGTATTTT.

J is TRBJ2-1 and V is TRBV4-2; 12 bases map to TRBD2. The CDR3 length is 15 residues. The junction had 3 bases not matched to a gene; V was cut back by 2 bases and J by 7 bases. Germline V gene lookup returns CDR1 LGHNA and CDR2 YNFKEQ. The CDR3 region is CASSQLAGGPNEQFF. The CDR3 bases are TGTGCCAGCAGCCAACTAGCGGGAGGGCCGAATGAGCAGTTCTTC.

The chain has TRBV2 and TRBJ2-1; no firm D call. Per germline, CDR1 SNHLY and CDR2 FYNNEI. This CDR3 comprises 12 residues. V dropped 8 bases and J dropped 4 bases, with 9 bases sitting between them. The chain's CDR3 is CASWVSYNEQFF. The CDR3 nucleotides read TGTGCCAGCTGGGTCTCGTACAATGAGCAGTTCTTC. Full variable domain (missing parts from reference TRBV2 and TRBJ2-1): EPEVTQTPSHQVTQMGQEVILRCVPISNHLYFYWYRQILGQKVEFLVSFYNNEISEKSEIFDDQFSVERPDGSNFTLKIRSTKLEDSAMYFCASWVSYNEQFFGPGTRLTVL.

This clonotype has just a few counts. The chain recombines TRBV5-4 with TRBJ1-6; 9 bases map to TRBD1. With 4 bases clipped from V and 10 bases from J, the junction kept 9 bases outside the gene matches. Germline loops: CDR1 SGHNT, CDR2 YYREEE (reference sequence). The CDR3 totals 15 residues. This CDR3 is CASSATGQGYSPLHF. The CDR3 nucleotides are TGTGCCAGCAGCGCCACGGGACAGGGTTACTCACCCCTCCACTTT.

This clonotype was seen a handful of times. V gene TRBV15 combines with J gene TRBJ2-1; TRBD2 matches 11 bases. The CDR3 spans 15 residues. Germline assignment: CDR1 LNHNV and CDR2 YYDKDF (reference sequence). Trimming took 6 bases from V and 4 from J; bases not matched to a gene: 5. In nucleotides, the CDR3 is TGTGCCACCAGAATAGCGGGGGGGCCTTACAATGAGCAGTTCTTC. Translating it yields CATRIAGGPYNEQFF. Using reference TRBV15 and TRBJ2-1 for the parts outside the CDR3, the full variable domain is DAMVIQNPRYQVTQFGKPVTLSCSQTLNHNVMYWYQQKSSQAPKLLFHYYDKDFNNEADTPDNFQSRRPNTSFCFLDIRSPGLGDTAMYLCATRIAGGPYNEQFFGPGTRLTVL.

This clonotype occurred many times. The chain joins TRBV7-6 to TRBJ2-2, with no clear D. V lost 5 bases and J lost 6, with 7 bases in between. This CDR3 spans 12 amino acids. CDR1 SGHVS and CDR2 FNYEAQ come from the germline V gene. CDR3: CASSLLAGELFF. Written as DNA, the CDR3 is TGTGCCAGCAGCCTTCTAGCCGGGGAGCTGTTTTTT.

This clonotype was seen only a few times. This sequence joins TRBV6-2 or TRBV6-3 and TRBJ2-3; possibly TRBD1 or TRBD2 for D (5 bases each). V was pared by 7 bases and J by 7 bases, with 18 bases between. CDR1 MNHEY and CDR2 SVGEGT come from the germline V gene. The CDR3 runs 14 residues. CDR3 in DNA: TGTGCCAGCAAAAAGGGACCGCCCGAACATACGCAGTATTTT. This gives the protein CASKKGPPEHTQYF.